Ten or more counts support the clone carrying this T cell receptor beta chain. Its target is not known. The sample originates from a study of CD8+CD57+ T cells in acquired aplastic anemia. Study at large: An average of approximately 11 million reads for CD4+ cells was obtained from healthy donors. Overall study findings and caveats: Patients and controls shared twenty-nine CD8+ CDR3 sequences, highly expressed in patients.

The template for TCR beta VDJ and CDR3 sequence profiling was genomic DNA. TCRdb reprocessed the reads via MiXCR and lists one record per CDR3 protein. The data contain fewer than 200,000 distinct CDR3 sequences, roughly 47% of them seen just once; the ten biggest clones take up over 0.95%. The CDR3 covers 13 residues. V shed 4 bases and J 10 bases; nucleotides not matched to a gene: 7. The clonotype was recovered from a human donor in good health. This chain uses TRBV12-3 or TRBV12-4 with TRBJ1-1; 9 bases align to TRBD1. Sequenced material: sorted CD4+, CD8+, or CD8+CD57+ T cells (not recorded which) from PBMCs. The DNA for the CDR3 is TGTGCCAGCAGTTGGGGACAGGGAAGGAGAGCTTTCTTT. It is translated as CASSWGQGRRAFF.